The present T cell receptor beta chain was sequenced within a study of low-dose radiotherapy and immunotherapy resistance in tumors. Study background: The regimen for patients comprised intravenous nivolumab 240 mg every two weeks plus intravenous ipilimumab 1 mg/kg every six weeks. Every two weeks, cyclophosphamide 200 mg/m2 was infused one day before radiation plus immunotherapy.

As for time point: after trial treatment. Treatment specified: LDRT plus nivolumab, ipilimumab, low-dose cyclophosphamide and aspirin (RACIN trial). Administered to the donors were nivolumab, ipilimumab, aspirin, low-dose cyclophosphamide and low-dose radiotherapy. Ten or more counts support this clonotype. Both TCRalpha and TCRbeta chains were reverse transcribed with V-gene-specific primers. The authors amplified TCRs for about 20 PCR cycles with a constant-region primer and a V-primer adapter. MiXCR was run by TCRdb on the reads, yielding one entry per CDR3 protein. The table has 85,000 to 95,000 distinct CDR3 sequences, roughly 19% seen once. After removal of 5 bases from V and 3 bases from J, the junction contained 2 bases not matched to a gene. The germline V gene encodes CDR1 SGHAT and CDR2 FQNNGV. The CDR3 loop spans 15 amino acids.

The sample consisted of PBMCs, taken after low-dose radiotherapy plus immunotherapy. This sequence was found in a female donor with ovarian cancer. This chain connects TRBV11-2 to TRBJ2-1, with 12 positions matching TRBD2. The CDR3 region has the DNA TGTGCCAGCAGCGAGACTAGCGGGAGCTACAATGAGCAGTTCTTC. Translating it yields CASSETSGSYNEQFF.